A selection of T cell receptor beta chains follows, all from one sample in a study of OX40 agonist ivuxolimab in advanced cancers. Using immunoSEQ multiplex PCR, the repertoire was profiled, and TCRdb retains in-frame clones only, with some absent. The profile covers some 60,000 clones, with approximately 82% appearing a single time and approximately 4.5% taken by the ten largest. The sequences come from CD4+ or CD8+ T cells sorted from blood, collected in a trial of the OX40 agonist ivuxolimab. Receptors were obtained from an adult with an advanced solid tumor such as melanoma, head and neck, liver or kidney cancer. Both conserved end residues are part of each CDR3. Clone size, where shown, is once, few, many, or a class for clones that have expanded.

v_gene: TRBV19
j_gene: TRBJ2-2
abundance: -
CDR3aa: CASSILGGRTGELFF

v_gene: TRBV11-2
j_gene: TRBJ2-5
abundance: -
CDR3aa: CASSLISGGVQETQYF

v_gene: TRBV11-2
j_gene: TRBJ2-7
abundance: few
CDR3aa: CASSLTGGYEQYF

v_gene: TRBV7-8
j_gene: TRBJ2-3
abundance: -
CDR3aa: CASSRLAGGNTDTQYF

v_gene: TRBV29-1
j_gene: TRBJ2-1
abundance: -
CDR3aa: CSVRASGFYNEQFF

v_gene: TRBV7-2
j_gene: TRBJ1-4
abundance: once
CDR3aa: CASSRQGDGEKLFF

v_gene: TRBV6-1
j_gene: TRBJ2-7
abundance: -
CDR3aa: CASSGGQAGREQYF

v_gene: TRBV7-8
j_gene: TRBJ1-5
abundance: -
CDR3aa: CASSLPGQGIFNQPQHF

v_gene: TRBV30
j_gene: TRBJ1-1
abundance: -
CDR3aa: CAWRQVNTEAFF

v_gene: TRBV10-3
j_gene: TRBJ2-1
abundance: -
CDR3aa: CAPETAIRHPYNEQFF

v_gene: TRBV7-2
j_gene: TRBJ1-5
abundance: -
CDR3aa: CASSLAGREGNQPQHF

v_gene: TRBV2
j_gene: TRBJ2-1
abundance: once
CDR3aa: CASSEIRGRGNEQFF

v_gene: TRBV7-8
j_gene: TRBJ2-5
abundance: -
CDR3aa: CASSKSEGFSQETQYF

v_gene: TRBV6-6
j_gene: TRBJ1-2
abundance: few
CDR3aa: CASRDQVYGYTF

v_gene: TRBV10-3
j_gene: TRBJ2-2
abundance: -
CDR3aa: CAISEGLAGNTTGELFF

v_gene: TRBV27
j_gene: TRBJ2-7
abundance: -
CDR3aa: CASSLSRTGGSYEQYF

v_gene: TRBV29-1
j_gene: TRBJ2-1
abundance: -
CDR3aa: CSVGPLGYNEQFF

v_gene: TRBV14
j_gene: TRBJ2-7
abundance: few
CDR3aa: CASSQSRDRGRGHYGEQYF

v_gene: TRBV28
j_gene: TRBJ2-1
abundance: once
CDR3aa: CASSWGVAGSYNEQFF

v_gene: TRBV4-1
j_gene: TRBJ2-7
abundance: -
CDR3aa: CASSEPGQSSYEQYF

v_gene: TRBV19
j_gene: TRBJ1-3
abundance: once
CDR3aa: CASTAGGYGNTIYF

v_gene: TRBV11-2
j_gene: TRBJ2-3
abundance: -
CDR3aa: CASSLSPGGKTDTQYF

v_gene: TRBV19
j_gene: TRBJ1-1
abundance: -
CDR3aa: CASSIAERGTEAFF

v_gene: TRBV5-6
j_gene: TRBJ2-5
abundance: -
CDR3aa: CASSLSETQYF

v_gene: TRBV19
j_gene: TRBJ1-5
abundance: few
CDR3aa: CASSGQVWGNQPQHF

v_gene: TRBV6-1
j_gene: TRBJ2-7
abundance: -
CDR3aa: CASSVNSGVSSYEQYF

v_gene: TRBV7-9
j_gene: TRBJ1-1
abundance: -
CDR3aa: CASSLMVNTEAFF

v_gene: TRBV7-3
j_gene: TRBJ1-4
abundance: -
CDR3aa: CASSFRPGEKLFF

v_gene: TRBV6-6
j_gene: TRBJ2-7
abundance: -
CDR3aa: CASRYGPSYEQYF

v_gene: TRBV7-3
j_gene: TRBJ2-5
abundance: -
CDR3aa: CASSSNSRETQYF

v_gene: TRBV6-1
j_gene: TRBJ2-7
abundance: -
CDR3aa: CASRPNRGGDYEQYF

v_gene: TRBV9
j_gene: TRBJ2-3
abundance: -
CDR3aa: CASSVGHPSTDTQYF

v_gene: TRBV28
j_gene: TRBJ1-1
abundance: -
CDR3aa: CASSLWTTGGGLYTEAFF